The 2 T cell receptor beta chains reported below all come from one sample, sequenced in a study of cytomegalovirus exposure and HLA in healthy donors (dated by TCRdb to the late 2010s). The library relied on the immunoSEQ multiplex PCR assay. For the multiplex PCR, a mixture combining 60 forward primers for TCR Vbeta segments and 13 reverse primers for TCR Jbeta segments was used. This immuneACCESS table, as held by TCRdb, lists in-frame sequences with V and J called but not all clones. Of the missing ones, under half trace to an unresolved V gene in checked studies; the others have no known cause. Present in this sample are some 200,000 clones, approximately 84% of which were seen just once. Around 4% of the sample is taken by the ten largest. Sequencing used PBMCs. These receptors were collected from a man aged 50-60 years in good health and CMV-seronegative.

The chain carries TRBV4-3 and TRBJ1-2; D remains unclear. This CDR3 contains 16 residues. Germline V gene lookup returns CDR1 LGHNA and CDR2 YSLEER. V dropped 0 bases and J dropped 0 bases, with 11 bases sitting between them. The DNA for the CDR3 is TGCGCCAGCAGCCAAGAAGGAGGGTGGGCTAACTATGGCTACACCTTC. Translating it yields CASSQEGGWANYGYTF.

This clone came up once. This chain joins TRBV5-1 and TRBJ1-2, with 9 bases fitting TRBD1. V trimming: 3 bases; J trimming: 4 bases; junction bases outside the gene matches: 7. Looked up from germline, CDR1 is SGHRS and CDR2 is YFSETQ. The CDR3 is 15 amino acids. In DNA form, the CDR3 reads TGCGCCAGCAGCTCGGGGACAGGGTGGGGCTATGGCTACACCTTC. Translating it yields CASSSGTGWGYGYTF.